One and the same sample provided the 28 T cell receptor beta chains below, sequenced in a study of low-dose radiotherapy and immunotherapy resistance in tumors (dated by TCRdb to the early 2020s). Sequenced on an Illumina HiSeq 2500. First-strand cDNA was synthesized with Superscript III and a set of TRAV- and TRBV-specific primers, covering both TCRalpha and TCRbeta chains. A roughly 19-cycle PCR with Phusion amplified the TCRs, pairing a constant-region primer with the adapter that was attached to the V primers. The raw public data were reprocessed by TCRdb itself: fastp quality trimming at Q25, MiXCR clonotype calling, in-frame beta chains only. All rows with the same CDR3 protein become a single entry with the most common DNA and genes. In this sample the table shows approximately 90,000 distinct CDR3 sequences, 15% to 20% of which occur a single time. 2.8% of the sample is held by the ten biggest clonotypes.

The time point label for this specimen denotes: before trial treatment. This specimen consisted of PBMCs, obtained before treatment. The receptors come from a male donor with prostate cancer.

This clonotype was observed many times. The chain employs TRBV29-1 and TRBJ2-7, with 8 bases that match TRBD1. CDR3 length: 12 residues. With V trimmed by 4 bases and J by 4 bases, 3 bases remained unmatched. Germline assignment: CDR1 SQVTM and CDR2 ANQGSEA. The CDR3 here is CSVAGGRYEQYF. The CDR3 bases are TGCAGCGTTGCAGGGGGCCGGTACGAGCAGTACTTC.

This clonotype was observed a few times. The genes are TRBV20-1 and TRBJ2-7, with 7 bases fitting TRBD1. The CDR3 loop spans 14 amino acids. V trimming: 5 bases; J trimming: 7 bases; junction bases outside the gene matches: 14. Germline V CDR1 and CDR2: DFQATT, SNEGSKA (reference sequence). CDR3 region: CSAPHRQGSWEQYF. The CDR3 nucleotides read TGCAGTGCTCCACATCGACAGGGTTCGTGGGAGCAGTACTTC.

This clonotype was seen ten or more times. The chain has TRBV5-1 and TRBJ2-3, with TRBD2 as a possible D gene (7 bases). CDR1 is SGHRS and CDR2 is YFSETQ in the germline V gene. With 0 bases removed from V and 5 bases from J, the gap between germline ends came to 19 bases. The CDR3 runs to 17 residues. CDR3 in amino acids: CASSLAYMGGGQDTQYF. CDR3 nucleotides: TGCGCCAGCAGCTTGGCCTATATGGGGGGGGGCCAAGATACGCAGTATTTT.

A note on this clonotype: At one boundary the junction diverges from the germline segment, which might be a read error. V and J are TRBV11-2 and TRBJ2-1; D is perhaps TRBD1 or TRBD2 (6 bases each). This CDR3 is built from 15 residues. Germline-derived CDR1 and CDR2 are SGHAT and FQNNGV. The CDR3 loop is CTSSLLTGTGNEQFF. The CDR3, as DNA: TGTACCAGCAGCTTACTTACAGGGACTGGGAATGAGCAGTTCTTC.

Comment on this clonotype: It is likely a read error: a sequence one base away is far more abundant. The chain links TRBV6-8 to TRBJ2-2; D assignment may be TRBD1 or TRBD2 (6 bases each). The V end was cut by 8 bases, the J end by 5 bases, with 15 bases between. The germline V gene has CDR1 MNHGY and CDR2 SAAAGT. CDR3 size: 14 residues. Written as DNA, the CDR3 is TGTGCCAGCGTGATGGGGGGCCGGACCGGGGAGCTGTTTTTT. Protein: CASVMGGRTGELFF.

Many counts were recorded for this clonotype. The rearrangement joins TRBV6-2 or TRBV6-3 to TRBJ2-3, with D hard to call. V gave up 6 bases and J gave up 2 bases, with 12 bases separating them. The length of the CDR3 is 14 residues. CDR1 is MNHEY, CDR2 SVGEGT, per germline. CDR3 amino acids: CASSQPWATDTQYF. CDR3 coding DNA: TGTGCCAGCAGCCAACCGTGGGCCACAGATACGCAGTATTTT.

This clonotype has a count of ten or more. The chain is built from TRBV12-3 or TRBV12-4 and TRBJ2-7; 9 bases match TRBD1. The CDR3 runs to 15 residues. V dropped 6 bases and J dropped 2; count of bases not matched to a gene: 8. The CDR3 loop reads CASSPDRGATYEQYF. The CDR3 DNA reads TGTGCCAGCAGCCCGGACAGGGGTGCCACCTACGAGCAGTACTTC.

The V gene is TRBV29-1, the J gene TRBJ2-5; perhaps TRBD1 as D (6 bases). The CDR3 consists of 13 residues. The germline V gene has CDR1 SQVTM and CDR2 ANQGSEA. V was pared by 3 bases and J by 5 bases, with 13 bases between. The CDR3 bases are TGCAGCGTTGACAGGGGCTTTCGCGAGACCCAGTACTTC. It specifies CSVDRGFRETQYF.

This clonotype was recorded a few times. This chain's CDR3 is CASSSRRGIYEQYF. In DNA, the CDR3 is TGTGCCAGCAGCTCCAGGCGGGGCATCTACGAGCAGTACTTC. This chain joins TRBV6-2 or TRBV6-3 and TRBJ2-7; D may be TRBD2 (6 bases). The ends were cut back, 6 bases at V and 3 bases at J, with 15 bases in the middle. Germline V CDR1 and CDR2: MNHEY, SVGEGT. This CDR3 spans 14 amino acids.

This clonotype showed up many times. The chain links TRBV7-2 to TRBJ1-4; D perhaps matches TRBD1 (5 bases). Germline values: CDR1 SGHTA, CDR2 FQGNSA. This CDR3 is 15 amino acids long. Between the trimmed V and J ends, which lost 3 bases and 5 bases, there was a span of 13 bases. CDR3 region: CASSFMRGGNEKLFF. Here the CDR3 DNA reads TGTGCCAGCAGCTTTATGAGGGGAGGCAATGAAAAACTGTTTTTT.

This clonotype was seen many times. As the CDR3 is not closed by the conserved phenylalanine or tryptophan, this likely results from a read error. It is unclear where the CDR3 begins or ends on the DNA, so no DNA is shown, and the CDR3 is as TCRdb lists it. The rearrangement uses TRBV5-3 and TRBJ1-1; the DNA was not used to check the table's D call, TRBD1. TRBV5-3 is sorted into the ORF group, with uncertain function. A total of 11 residues make up the CDR3, ends included. The CDR3 protein is CASKPLRGGAI.

This rearrangement joins TRBV7-3 to TRBJ2-7, with 9 bases lining up with TRBD1. After removal of 4 bases from V and 7 bases from J, the junction contained 11 bases not matched to a gene. The V gene's germline CDR1 is SGHTA and CDR2 FQGTGA. The CDR3 covers 15 residues. The CDR3 loop reads CASSSDRGGYNEQYF. CDR3 nucleotides: TGTGCCAGCAGCTCCGACAGGGGGGGATACAATGAGCAGTACTTC.

There are many counts of this clonotype. The rearrangement links TRBV5-1 to TRBJ2-2, with 7 nucleotides matching TRBD1. This CDR3 region has 14 residues. Germline CDR1 and CDR2: SGHRS and YFSETQ. Germline trimming cut 1 base from V and 5 bases from J; bases unmatched to any gene: 2. CDR3 sequence: CASSLNRGTGELFF. CDR3 DNA: TGCGCCAGCAGCTTGAACAGGGGTACCGGGGAGCTGTTTTTT.

This clonotype was seen many times. The chain recombines TRBV7-2 with TRBJ1-5; unclear D gene. This CDR3 is built from 15 residues. The ends were cut back, 5 bases at V and 2 bases at J, with 13 bases in the middle. CDR1 is SGHTA, CDR2 FQGNSA, per germline. CDR3 sequence (DNA): TGTGCCAGCAGCCCCTATCCCTCTGGCAATCAGCCCCAGCATTTT. Translated: CASSPYPSGNQPQHF.

This clonotype was seen at least ten times. J is TRBJ2-5 and V is TRBV20-1, with TRBD2 matching 11 bases. Germline CDR1 DFQATT, CDR2 SNEGSKA (reference sequence). V was pared by 0 bases and J by 5 bases, with 14 bases of the junction left unmatched. The CDR3 loop spans 18 amino acids. CDR3 bases: TGCAGTGCTAGAGATCAAGGTGGTAGCGGGGGGGCCTTGGAGACCCAGTACTTC. This codes for CSARDQGGSGGALETQYF.

This clonotype was recorded at least ten times. The chain links TRBV6-5 to TRBJ2-3; 9 bases line up with TRBD2. This CDR3 spans 16 amino acids. Germline loops: CDR1 MNHEY, CDR2 SVGAGI. The V segment lost 0 bases and the J segment 2 bases; nucleotides outside the gene matches: 3. The CDR3, as DNA: TGTGCCAGCAGTTACTCAGCGGGGGGCTTCACAGATACGCAGTATTTT. This translates into CASSYSAGGFTDTQYF.

CDR3: CASSILSSGEPQHF. DNA for the CDR3: TGTGCCAGTAGTATCTTGTCGTCGGGTGAGCCCCAGCATTTT. The V and J genes are TRBV19 and TRBJ1-5; D not certain. The CDR3 runs 14 residues. The germline V gene has CDR1 LNHDA and CDR2 SQIVND (reference sequence). Trimming stripped 3 bases from V and 8 bases from J, with 14 bases between.

This clonotype was seen repeatedly, ten times or more. The rearrangement links TRBV19 to TRBJ2-5; tentatively, D is TRBD2 (6 bases). CDR1 LNHDA and CDR2 SQIVND come from the germline V gene (reference sequence). This CDR3 has 14 residues. Trimming removed 3 bases at V and 2 bases at J, with 10 bases between. CDR3 residues: CASSIGGVQETQYF. As DNA, the CDR3 is TGTGCCAGTAGTATCGGAGGGGTTCAAGAGACCCAGTACTTC.

This clonotype was picked up many times. V usage is TRBV7-8 and J usage is TRBJ2-7; D ambiguous. The V end was cut by 7 bases, the J end by 2 bases, with 12 bases between. Germline CDR1 SGHVS, CDR2 FQNEAQ. This CDR3 comprises 13 residues. The CDR3 DNA sequence: TGTGCCAGCAACCCCCATCCCACCTACGAGCAGTACTTC. Encoded protein: CASNPHPTYEQYF.

This clonotype was seen ten or more times. This chain joins TRBV15 and TRBJ2-3, with 7 bases lining up with TRBD2. The CDR3 totals 16 residues. CDR1 is LNHNV and CDR2 is YYDKDF in the germline V gene (reference sequence). The trim removed 5 bases at V and 2 bases at J, leaving 10 bases unmatched. The CDR3 nucleotides read TGTGCCACCAGCCTTGGACCTAGCGGTTCCACAGATACGCAGTATTTT. It is translated as CATSLGPSGSTDTQYF.

At least ten counts were recorded for this clonotype. The CDR3 DNA reads as TGTGCCAGCAGCCTCATTGCGGGACATTCGAACACCGGGGAGCTGTTTTTT. It codes for CASSLIAGHSNTGELFF. This chain connects TRBV7-8 to TRBJ2-2; possibly TRBD1 or TRBD2 for D (6 bases each). The CDR3 is 17 amino acids. CDR1 and CDR2 (germline): SGHVS, FQNEAQ. V was cut by 5 bases and J by 0 bases, with 16 bases left in between.

Of note for this clonotype: It differs at one base from a far larger clone, so likely a read error. This chain uses TRBV10-3 with TRBJ1-6; possibly TRBD1 for D (6 bases). This CDR3 has 14 amino acids. CDR1 ENHRY and CDR2 SYGVKD come from the germline V gene. The germline V and J ends were trimmed by 5 bases and 11 bases, with 16 bases remaining between them. The CDR3 DNA reads TGTGCCATCAGTTACGGGGGCGCGAAGGCACCCCTCCACTTT. Protein sequence: CAISYGGAKAPLHF.

This clonotype was observed many times. The chain combines TRBV10-2 with TRBJ2-1; weak D call: TRBD1 (5 bases). The germline CDR1 and CDR2 sequences are WSHSY and SAAADI. V was clipped by 0 bases and J by 13 bases, with 16 bases between them. The CDR3 covers 14 residues. CDR3 loop: CASSESTLRVGQFF. The CDR3 bases are TGCGCCAGCAGTGAGTCGACTCTCAGGGTGGGTCAGTTCTTC.

The sample holds many counts of this clonotype. The genes are TRBV6-2 or TRBV6-3 and TRBJ2-3, with D possibly matching TRBD2 (9 bases). This CDR3 contains 16 residues. V lost 4 bases and J 8 bases, leaving 22 bases between the germline ends. Germline CDR1 is MNHEY and CDR2 is SVGEGT. The CDR3 nucleotides are TGTGCCAGCAGTTCCACGCAGGGGGCGGGGGGGGTTACGCAGTATTTT. Translated: CASSSTQGAGGVTQYF.

This clonotype was seen many times. The chain uses TRBV12-3 or TRBV12-4 and TRBJ2-2; 9 bases fit TRBD1. The CDR3 has 17 amino acids. V gave up 7 bases and J gave up 6 bases; unmatched junction bases: 15. DNA for the CDR3: TGTGCCAGCAACGCCGGGACAGGGTGGAGGAGGGCCGGGGAGCTGTTTTTT. Protein product: CASNAGTGWRRAGELFF.

This clonotype was observed many times. The CDR3 loop reads CASSFSGGILQETQYF. The CDR3 coding sequence is TGCGCCAGCAGCTTTAGCGGGGGAATCCTACAAGAGACCCAGTACTTC. V gene TRBV5-1 combines with J gene TRBJ2-5, with TRBD2 matching over 9 bases. Germline values: CDR1 SGHRS, CDR2 YFSETQ. The J segment lost 2 bases and the V segment lost 2 bases, leaving 7 bases of the junction unmatched. This CDR3 spans 16 amino acids.

The CDR3 sequence: CSATNEQFF. The CDR3 DNA reads TGCAGTGCTACCAATGAGCAGTTCTTC. The genes are TRBV20-1 and TRBJ2-1; D not resolved. The germline V and J ends were trimmed by 4 bases and 6 bases, with 1 base remaining between them. Germline CDR1 and CDR2: DFQATT and SNEGSKA (reference sequence). This CDR3 comprises 9 residues.

There are many counts of this clonotype. Here the CDR3 reads CASSQEEGVRKAFF. CDR3 coding DNA: TGTGCCAGCAGCCAAGAGGAGGGGGTCAGAAAAGCTTTCTTT. The chain employs TRBV4-2 and TRBJ1-1; perhaps TRBD1 as D (6 bases). The V end lost 0 bases, the J end lost 9 bases, and 14 bases lay between the germline ends. This CDR3 comprises 14 residues. CDR1 LGHNA and CDR2 YNFKEQ come from the germline V gene.